This T cell receptor (beta chain) was documented in a study of blood T cell repertoires in COVID-19. Looking at the study overall: Sites in the United States, Italy and Spain provided acute and convalescent COVID-19 samples. Sources were T cells, B-cell-depleted T cells, or PBMCs; the material itself was cDNA or gDNA.

How the authors handled the data: It was from reference gene primer amplification that nucleated cell counts were estimated. Sequenced by immunoSEQ multiplex PCR; TCRdb stores in-frame clones only, minus some. The V and J calls and clone size were taken over from that table, and D and trimming were inferred from the DNA. The sample contains roughly 81,000 clones, around 91% of which appear only once. V lost 4 bases and J lost 4, with 10 bases in between. Germline V gene data show CDR1 as ENHRY and CDR2 as SYGVKD. The CDR3 loop spans 13 amino acids. Sequencing input: peripheral blood. This sequence was found in a woman aged 45-60 years in a cohort sampled during active COVID-19. The chain carries TRBV10-3 and TRBJ1-2; tentative D call: TRBD1 (6 bases). The CDR3 coding sequence is TGTGCCATCAGTGTCTCGGACAGCTATGGCTACACCTTC. This encodes CAISVSDSYGYTF.